Included here is one T cell receptor beta chain sequence, with context. Its recognized antigen is unknown. No qualities accompany the bases; no much larger clone lies one base away. The data belong to a study of blood T cell repertoires in COVID-19 (dated by TCRdb to 2020 to 2022). For the wider study: Samples covering the acute and convalescent phases of COVID-19 were provided by collaborators in the United States, Italy and Spain. The prospective study material was composed of cDNA or gDNA derived from T cells, B-cell-depleted T cells, or PBMCs. The dataset comprised deeply sampled blood TCRbeta repertoires from subjects exposed to, actively infected with, or recovered from COVID-19. The repertoires were released in a freely available public database intended as a resource for research on the immune response to SARS-CoV-2. The samples were drawn from two sources: the first 160 participants of the ongoing ImmuneRACE study, and 1,254 subjects contributed by 6 global collaborators. The sample metadata nearly always contained a de-identified subject ID, COVID-19 status, age in years and sex. Where available, HLA class I and class II types were taken from metadata supplied by the sample provider and were not determined by assay-based typing.

The immunoSEQ Assay, a bias-controlled multiplex PCR, was used to amplify TCRbeta CDR3 regions from genomic DNA. The authors processed their data as follows. The number of nucleated cells in each sample was estimated from the amplification of reference gene primers within the assay. Sequence reads were collapsed and filtered to measure the absolute abundance of every unique TCRbeta CDR3 rearrangement. Productive Simpson clonality was computed per sample as the square root of Simpson's diversity index over productive rearrangements. TCRdb holds this immuneACCESS table with in-frame rearrangements only. Some clones are missing; in checked studies, unresolved V genes explain under half, and the rest has no known cause. For V, J and clone size, that table is used; D and trimming come from the DNA. The table for this sample lists roughly 500,000 clones; roughly nine tenths of them were counted only once. The ten largest clones represent approximately 0.9% of the sample.

One collaborating source in Seattle enrolled patients while the patients were actively infected and followed the patients over time throughout the course of disease. Whole blood was collected in K2EDTA tubes by collaborating institutions according to the institutions' own protocols. For TCRbeta analysis, collaborators shipped samples as frozen whole blood, isolated PBMCs, or DNA extracted from either of those sample types. General conclusions and limits of the study: How much clinical and demographic metadata was included differed by source and by participant, and the metadata was provided uncurated.

The CDR3 sequence holds 15 residues, the cysteine and phenylalanine included. This entry keeps only the CDR3 DNA: 45 bases, framed from base 1. The germline V gene (reference sequence) gives CDR1 as SEHNR and CDR2 as FQNEAQ. V sheds 6 bases and J sheds 8 bases, leaving 20 bases between their ends. The TCR was taken from a man younger than 35 with COVID-19, enrolled during active disease. Specimen: peripheral blood. The chain employs TRBV7-9 and TRBJ2-1, with TRBD2 as a weak D call on 6 bases. The CDR3: CASSQTSLQTDEQFF. The sequenced DNA: TGTGCCAGCAGTCAGACTAGTCTACAGACCGATGAGCAGTTCTTC.